This T cell receptor (beta chain) is drawn from a study of blood T cell repertoires in COVID-19. Sequenced by immunoSEQ multiplex PCR; TCRdb stores in-frame clones only, minus some. This table holds around 160,000 clones, roughly 84% found once. V was cut by 0 bases and J by 1 base, with 7 bases left in between. Looked up from germline, CDR1 is SGHKS and CDR2 is YYEKEE (reference sequence). The CDR3 has 14 amino acids. The gene calls are TRBV5-5 and TRBJ2-5; D possibly corresponds to TRBD1 (5 bases). The sequenced sample was PBMCs or T cells enriched from blood (not recorded which). This receptor was identified in a woman aged 45-65 years who had been exposed to COVID-19. CDR3 nucleotide sequence: TGTGCCAGCAGCTTGGCGACAGCCCAAGAGACCCAGTACTTC. This translates into CASSLATAQETQYF.